This T cell receptor beta chain emerged from a study of OX40 agonist ivuxolimab in advanced cancers. Study-wide findings and caveats: Certain nonresponders additionally had low normalized T-cell clonal expansion.

CDR1 is SGHRS, CDR2 YFSETQ, per germline. The CDR3 spans 13 residues. Trimming shortened V by 4 bases and J by 9 bases, and 15 bases separated the two germline ends. A note on this clone: Its target is not known.

Autoimmune disease history or systemic immunosuppression barred patients. The timepoints at which blood was sampled were baseline, cycle 4 day 1, and cycle 7 day 1. The data were produced by immunoSEQ multiplex PCR, yet TCRdb's version contains in-frame clones alone and is incomplete. The table has around 50,000 clones, approximately 84% seen once. The chain couples TRBV5-1 to TRBJ2-3, with TRBD2 as a possible D gene (6 bases). The material sequenced was CD4+ or CD8+ T cells sorted from blood, taken in a trial of the OX40 agonist ivuxolimab. This TCR was recovered from an adult with an advanced solid tumor such as melanoma, head and neck, liver or kidney cancer. The CDR3 is CASSLGVADTQYF. The CDR3 nucleotides read TGCGCCAGCAGCCTCGGTGTAGCGGACACGCAGTATTTT.